Each of the 29 T cell receptor beta chains below was sequenced from the same sample in a study of blood T cell repertoires in COVID-19 (dated by TCRdb to about 2020). Library preparation used the immunoSEQ multiplex PCR assay. Imported from immuneACCESS, the table was reduced by TCRdb to in-frame sequences with V and J called. These copies leave out some clones; in studies compared against another copy, an unresolved V gene accounts for under half, and the cause of the remainder is not known. Counted in this sample were 220,000 or so clones; 80% to 85% of them appeared once. The ten most abundant clones make up roughly 6.2% of the sample. The material sequenced was PBMCs or T cells enriched from blood (not recorded which). The receptor source for this set is a woman aged 35 to 49 who had recovered from COVID-19.

This chain connects TRBV4-3 to TRBJ1-2; tentative D call: TRBD1 (5 bases). The V gene's germline CDR1 is LGHNA and CDR2 YSLEER. CDR3 length: 14 amino acids. The V and J ends lost 0 bases and 6 bases respectively, with 11 bases between them. CDR3 amino acids: CASSQEGAGDGYTF. CDR3 nucleotide sequence: TGCGCCAGCAGCCAAGAAGGTGCGGGGGATGGCTACACCTTC.

CDR3 amino acids: CASSPQGTPYEQYF. CDR3 nucleotide sequence: TGTGCCAGCAGCCCGCAGGGGACCCCCTACGAGCAGTACTTC. The genes are TRBV7-9 and TRBJ2-7; D may be TRBD1 (6 bases). Between the trimmed V and J ends, which lost 5 bases and 2 bases, there was a span of 13 bases. Germline V CDR1 and CDR2: SEHNR, FQNEAQ (reference sequence). The CDR3 has 14 residues.

The rearrangement uses TRBV2 and TRBJ1-1; 9 nucleotides align to TRBD1. V lost 5 bases, J lost 8 bases, and 6 bases stayed unmatched. Germline V CDR1 and CDR2: SNHLY, FYNNEI. The CDR3 contains 13 residues. CDR3 residues: CASSQPGQGEAFF. Written as DNA, the CDR3 is TGTGCCAGCAGTCAACCGGGACAGGGCGAAGCTTTCTTT.

The rearrangement joins TRBV7-3 to TRBJ1-1; D is unresolved. The V end was cut by 0 bases, the J end by 5 bases, with 7 bases between. The germline V gene has CDR1 SGHTA and CDR2 FQGTGA. The CDR3 totals 13 residues. CDR3 region: CASSLTRWTEAFF. The DNA of the CDR3 is TGTGCCAGCAGCTTAACGCGGTGGACTGAAGCTTTCTTT.

The gene calls are TRBV19 and TRBJ1-4; 11 bases are shared with TRBD1. Germline CDR1 is LNHDA and CDR2 is SQIVND (reference sequence). CDR3 size: 17 residues. The trim removed 5 bases at V and 2 bases at J, leaving 7 bases unmatched. CDR3 amino acids: CASSPQDRGRTNEKLFF. CDR3 DNA sequence: TGTGCCAGTAGTCCACAGGACAGGGGGCGGACTAATGAAAAACTGTTTTTT.

The J gene is TRBJ2-5, the V gene TRBV2; D ambiguous. The CDR3 runs to 12 residues. Germline CDR1 is SNHLY and CDR2 is FYNNEI. Trimming pared 7 bases from V and 4 bases from J, leaving 10 bases between. CDR3 coding DNA: TGTGCCAGCACCCTTAGAGGAGAGACCCAGTACTTC. This sequence encodes CASTLRGETQYF.

This clone was picked up a small number of times. The chain employs TRBV11-2 and TRBJ2-2; 8 nucleotides match TRBD2. Germline V gene data show CDR1 as SGHAT and CDR2 as FQNNGV. CDR3 size: 16 residues. V lost 3 bases to trimming and J lost 7 bases; unmatched junction nucleotides: 10. The CDR3 sequence: CASSFVNGRALGELFF. The CDR3 bases are TGTGCCAGCAGCTTTGTCAACGGGAGGGCCCTCGGGGAGCTGTTTTTT.

CDR3 DNA sequence: TGTGCCAGCAGCTTAGGAGGTAGGAGGAACACTGAAGCTTTCTTT. The encoded protein is CASSLGGRRNTEAFF. The chain is built from TRBV7-6 and TRBJ1-1, with D hard to call. The CDR3 length is 15 residues. Per germline, CDR1 SGHVS and CDR2 FNYEAQ. V lost 1 base and J lost 1, with 10 bases in between.

This sequence joins TRBV3-1 (or the pseudogene TRBV3-2) and TRBJ2-5; 14 bases are shared with TRBD2. Germline trimming cut 4 bases from V and 5 bases from J; bases unmatched to any gene: 6. The length of the CDR3 is 16 residues. Germline V gives CDR1 LGHDT, CDR2 YNNKEL (reference sequence). Written as DNA, the CDR3 is TGTGCCAGCAGCCTGGGACTAGCGGGAGCGAGGGAGACCCAGTACTTC. The encoded protein is CASSLGLAGARETQYF.

The chain uses TRBV21-1 and TRBJ1-3; no DNA check was done on the table's D call, TRBD1. TRBV21-1 is a recognized pseudogene. This CDR3 contains 18 residues. The CDR3 region has the DNA TGTGCCAGCAGCATCGTCCCATCCGGGACAGGGGCTGGAAACACCATATATTTT. This codes for CASSIVPSGTGAGNTIYF.

The chain is built from TRBV7-9 and TRBJ2-1; D possibly corresponds to TRBD2 (6 bases). CDR1 is SEHNR and CDR2 is FQNEAQ in the germline V gene (reference sequence). Trimming took 2 bases from V and 5 from J, leaving 13 bases between them. This CDR3 region has 15 residues. CDR3 bases: TGTGCCAGCAGCTTATTGGGAGGAGCGAACAATGAGCAGTTCTTC. Translation: CASSLLGGANNEQFF.

V and J are TRBV5-1 and TRBJ2-1, with TRBD2 matching 7 bases. Trimming at V came to 0 bases and at J to 1 base, leaving 4 bases not matched to a gene. The CDR3 is 16 residues long. CDR1 is SGHRS, CDR2 YFSETQ, per germline. CDR3: CASSLETGGSYNEQFF. CDR3 coding DNA: TGCGCCAGCAGCTTGGAAACGGGGGGATCCTACAATGAGCAGTTCTTC.

The chain combines TRBV12-3 or TRBV12-4 with TRBJ1-2, with D unresolved. This CDR3 spans 12 amino acids. Trimming left V 6 bases short and J 2 bases short, with 7 bases between. The CDR3 DNA follows: TGTGCCAGCAGCCAGCGGAACTATGGCTACACCTTC. Its protein is CASSQRNYGYTF.

V usage is TRBV5-1 and J usage is TRBJ1-2, with 7 bases identical to TRBD1. Losses at the gene ends were 0 bases for V and 8 bases for J; bases not matched to a gene: 4. The germline gives CDR1 SGHRS, CDR2 YFSETQ. The CDR3 is 13 amino acids. DNA of the CDR3: TGCGCCAGCAGCTTGGCCGGAGGGGGCGGCTACACCTTC. It translates to CASSLAGGGGYTF.

The genes are TRBV12-3 or TRBV12-4 and TRBJ1-1, with TRBD1 matching over 7 bases. The CDR3 loop spans 13 amino acids. Trimming cost V 6 bases and J 1 base; bases outside gene matches: 2. CDR3 sequence (DNA): TGTGCCAGCAGGGGACAGCCGAACACTGAAGCTTTCTTT. Its protein is CASRGQPNTEAFF.

This clone was counted once. The V gene is TRBV7-9, the J gene TRBJ2-1; D call uncertain. The V gene lost 1 base and the J gene lost 9 bases, with 13 bases spanning the gap. Germline CDR1 reads SEHNR; CDR2 reads FQNEAQ (reference sequence). The CDR3 runs to 14 residues. This CDR3 is CASSLVLEGGEQFF. The CDR3 DNA sequence: TGTGCCAGCAGCTTAGTGCTCGAAGGCGGTGAGCAGTTCTTC.

The chain uses TRBV4-3 and TRBJ2-6; no definite D call. V gave up 2 bases and J gave up 4 bases, with 15 bases separating them. Germline loops: CDR1 LGHNA, CDR2 YSLEER. The CDR3 extends over 17 amino acids. Written as DNA, the CDR3 is TGCGCCAGCAGCCAAACTCTCGCGTCGCCCGGGGCCAACGTCCTGACTTTC. This codes for CASSQTLASPGANVLTF.

The chain has TRBV30 and TRBJ1-1; 12 positions agree with TRBD1. The CDR3 extends over 16 amino acids. Germline CDR1 is GTSNPN and CDR2 is SVGIG (reference sequence). V lost 0 bases and J lost 1; bases outside the gene matches: 3. In nucleotides, the CDR3 is TGTGCCTGGAGTGTTGGGACAGGGGGCCGGAACACTGAAGCTTTCTTT. Translation gives CAWSVGTGGRNTEAFF.

This chain links TRBV10-1 with TRBJ2-1; the match to TRBD2 covers 9 bases. V was clipped by 3 bases and J by 7 bases; unmatched bases: 13. The CDR3 length is 17 residues. Germline CDR1 and CDR2: WNHNN and SYGVQD (reference sequence). The CDR3 nucleotides are TGCGCCAGCAGTGACGGTGCTAGCGGGATCAAAGGGAATGAGCAGTTCTTC. Translating it yields CASSDGASGIKGNEQFF.

V gene TRBV10-3 combines with J gene TRBJ2-7; D unresolved. The CDR3 is made up of 12 amino acids. CDR1 is ENHRY, CDR2 SYGVKD, per germline. The germline V and J ends were trimmed by 5 bases and 7 bases, with 12 bases remaining between them. CDR3 protein: CAISQTEREQYF. The CDR3 DNA follows: TGTGCCATCAGTCAGACGGAGAGGGAGCAGTACTTC.

This chain joins TRBV6-8 and TRBJ2-2, with TRBD2 matching over 9 bases. CDR3 length: 17 residues. Per the germline V gene, CDR1 is MNHGY and CDR2 is SAAAGT. V lost 5 bases to trimming and J lost 5 bases; unmatched junction nucleotides: 12. Written as DNA, the CDR3 is TGTGCCAGCAGTCCTACCCCATGGCTAGCGGGGACCGGGGAGCTGTTTTTT. Its translation: CASSPTPWLAGTGELFF.

V usage is TRBV19 and J usage is TRBJ1-1; unclear D gene. V dropped 1 base and J dropped 1 base, with 13 bases sitting between them. The CDR3 length is 16 residues. CDR1 and CDR2 from the germline V gene are LNHDA and SQIVND (reference sequence). The CDR3 loop is CASSIGREAWNTEAFF. The CDR3 coding sequence is TGTGCCAGTAGTATAGGCAGAGAGGCGTGGAACACTGAAGCTTTCTTT.

The J gene is TRBJ1-4, the V gene TRBV15; unclear D gene. CDR1 LNHNV and CDR2 YYDKDF come from the germline V gene (reference sequence). The CDR3 spans 14 residues. Trimming pared 3 bases from V and 5 bases from J, leaving 10 bases between. For the CDR3, the DNA is TGTGCCACCAGCAGGAGGGCGGTGAATGAAAAACTGTTTTTT. This gives the protein CATSRRAVNEKLFF.

The genes are TRBV4-1 and TRBJ2-1; 9 bases are a match to TRBD2. The CDR3 spans 17 residues. From germline, CDR1 is MGHRA and CDR2 YSYEKL. V shed 3 bases, J shed 7 bases, and the junction held 13 bases outside the gene matches. The chain's CDR3 is CASSHFFSGRNSNEQFF. In DNA form, the CDR3 reads TGCGCCAGCAGCCATTTCTTTAGCGGGAGAAACTCGAATGAGCAGTTCTTC.

This clone was counted many times. The gene calls are TRBV30 and TRBJ1-1; D gene unclear. Germline CDR1 and CDR2: GTSNPN and SVGIG (reference sequence). Trimming stripped 2 bases from V and 2 bases from J, with 15 bases between. There are 15 residues in the CDR3. This CDR3 reads CAWSPSKGVNTEAFF. The CDR3 nucleotides read TGTGCCTGGAGTCCATCGAAGGGAGTAAACACTGAAGCTTTCTTT. Together with reference TRBV30 and TRBJ1-1, the CDR3 gives the full variable domain: SQTIHQWPATLVQPVGSPLSLECTVEGTSNPNLYWYRQAAGRGLQLLFYSVGIGQISSEVPQNLSASRPQDRQFILSSKKLLLSDSGFYLCAWSPSKGVNTEAFFGQGTRLTVV.

This clone was observed a handful of times. The V gene is TRBV6-5, the J gene TRBJ1-2; 8 bases are shared with TRBD1. Trimming removed 5 bases from V and 4 bases from J; junction bases left unmatched: 6. The CDR3 sequence is 14 residues long. Germline CDR1 is MNHEY and CDR2 is SVGAGI. CDR3 sequence (DNA): TGTGCCAGCAGTACCCAGGGGGCACTCTATGGCTACACCTTC. Protein: CASSTQGALYGYTF.

The genes are TRBV5-4 and TRBJ2-3; D may be TRBD2 (6 bases). In germline, CDR1 is SGHNT, CDR2 YYREEE (reference sequence). The CDR3 totals 16 residues. The germline V and J ends were trimmed by 1 base and 2 bases, with 14 bases remaining between them. CDR3 DNA: TGTGCCAGCAGCTTGAATTCCGGGGGTGTCACAGATACGCAGTATTTT. Translating gives CASSLNSGGVTDTQYF.

This chain connects TRBV11-2 to TRBJ2-2; no reliable D call. Looked up from germline, CDR1 is SGHAT and CDR2 is FQNNGV. The germline V and J ends were trimmed by 7 bases and 7 bases, with 7 bases remaining between them. The CDR3 runs 11 residues. CDR3 loop: CASITGGELFF. CDR3 bases: TGTGCCAGCATCACGGGCGGGGAGCTGTTTTTT.

This clone occurred once. This chain uses TRBV30 with TRBJ1-2; 7 bases align to TRBD1. The CDR3 extends over 13 amino acids. The V and J ends lost 1 base and 8 bases, in that order; junction bases with no gene match: 7. Germline CDR1 reads GTSNPN; CDR2 reads SVGIG (reference sequence). CDR3 residues: CAWSGQGGWGYTF. The CDR3 DNA follows: TGTGCCTGGAGTGGACAGGGCGGGTGGGGCTACACCTTC. Full variable domain (remainder filled in from reference TRBV30 and TRBJ1-2): SQTIHQWPATLVQPVGSPLSLECTVEGTSNPNLYWYRQAAGRGLQLLFYSVGIGQISSEVPQNLSASRPQDRQFILSSKKLLLSDSGFYLCAWSGQGGWGYTFGSGTRLTVV.